Listed below are T cell receptor beta chains from one sample, sequenced in a study of preoperative IRX-2 immunotherapy in early breast cancer. Only in-frame clones appear in the TCRdb table, and some are missing; sequencing was by immunoSEQ multiplex PCR. The sample yields roughly 24,000 clones, roughly 95% seen once. Sequencing was performed on tumor tissue, taken after IRX-2 immunotherapy. All receptors derive from a human donor with breast cancer. Both conserved end residues are part of each CDR3. A D gene is named only where the DNA matches it firmly. Not all rows give a size; the values are once, few, many and, for expanded clones, a class.

V gene: TRBV6-1; J gene: TRBJ1-2; D gene: NA; clone size: NA; CDR3 protein: CAVGGGFNYGYTF; CDR3 DNA: TGTGCCGTCGGGGGGGGGTTTAACTATGGCTACACCTTC
V gene: TRBV11-3; J gene: TRBJ2-7; D gene: NA; clone size: NA; CDR3 protein: CASSPDSSYEQYF; CDR3 DNA: TGTGCCAGCAGCCCGGACAGTTCCTACGAGCAGTACTTC
V gene: TRBV21-1; J gene: TRBJ2-2; D gene: NA; clone size: once; CDR3 protein: CASSNAPGLAGVANTGELFF; CDR3 DNA: TGTGCCAGCAGCAATGCTCCGGGACTAGCGGGAGTAGCGAACACCGGGGAGCTGTTTTTT
V gene: TRBV2; J gene: TRBJ1-1; D gene: NA; clone size: once; CDR3 protein: CASTYEMNTEAFF; CDR3 DNA: TGTGCCAGCACTTACGAAATGAACACTGAAGCTTTCTTT
V gene: TRBV11-2; J gene: TRBJ2-7; D gene: TRBD2; clone size: NA; CDR3 protein: CASTIAPGGVEQYF; CDR3 DNA: TGTGCCAGCACCATAGCGCCGGGGGGTGTCGAGCAGTACTTC
V gene: TRBV6-5; J gene: TRBJ1-6; D gene: NA; clone size: NA; CDR3 protein: CATYAGNYNSPLHF; CDR3 DNA: TGTGCCACCTATGCAGGGAATTATAATTCACCCCTCCACTTT
V gene: TRBV5-4; J gene: TRBJ2-3; D gene: TRBD2; clone size: NA; CDR3 protein: CASGAGLARGDTQYF; CDR3 DNA: TGTGCCAGCGGGGCGGGACTAGCAAGGGGAGATACGCAGTATTTT
V gene: TRBV9; J gene: TRBJ2-2; D gene: NA; clone size: once; CDR3 protein: CASSVAGLESGELFF; CDR3 DNA: TGTGCCAGCAGCGTGGCAGGGTTGGAGTCCGGGGAGCTGTTTTTT
V gene: TRBV7-2; J gene: TRBJ2-1; D gene: TRBD2; clone size: NA; CDR3 protein: CASSLLAGVYYNEQFF; CDR3 DNA: TGTGCCAGCAGCTTACTAGCGGGGGTTTACTACAATGAGCAGTTCTTC
V gene: TRBV27; J gene: TRBJ1-2; D gene: NA; clone size: NA; CDR3 protein: CASSHHRDDYGYTF; CDR3 DNA: TGTGCCAGCAGTCACCACCGGGATGACTATGGCTACACCTTC
V gene: TRBV7-9; J gene: TRBJ1-4; D gene: TRBD1; clone size: NA; CDR3 protein: CASSLALGGTNEKLFF; CDR3 DNA: TGTGCCAGCAGCTTAGCTCTAGGGGGCACTAATGAAAAACTGTTTTTT
V gene: TRBV7-2; J gene: TRBJ2-1; D gene: NA; clone size: NA; CDR3 protein: CASRGLRRAYNEQFF; CDR3 DNA: TGTGCCAGCAGGGGCCTCAGGAGGGCCTACAATGAGCAGTTCTTC
V gene: TRBV6-5; J gene: TRBJ2-2; D gene: NA; clone size: NA; CDR3 protein: CASTNTGELFF; CDR3 DNA: TGTGCCAGCACAAACACCGGGGAGCTGTTTTTT
V gene: TRBV7-3; J gene: TRBJ2-7; D gene: NA; clone size: once; CDR3 protein: CASSAGGSYEQYF; CDR3 DNA: TGTGCCAGCAGCGCCGGGGGATCCTACGAGCAGTACTTC
V gene: TRBV7-3; J gene: TRBJ1-1; D gene: NA; clone size: NA; CDR3 protein: CASSHGQNTEAFF; CDR3 DNA: TGTGCCAGCAGCCACGGACAGAACACTGAAGCTTTCTTT
V gene: TRBV18; J gene: TRBJ2-5; D gene: NA; clone size: once; CDR3 protein: CASSATLSGQETQYF; CDR3 DNA: TGTGCCAGCTCAGCCACCCTTAGCGGCCAAGAGACCCAGTACTTC
V gene: TRBV6-5; J gene: TRBJ1-2; D gene: TRBD1; clone size: NA; CDR3 protein: CASNTGGSRYGYTF; CDR3 DNA: TGTGCCAGCAACACAGGGGGGTCGCGCTATGGCTACACCTTC
V gene: TRBV6-1; J gene: TRBJ2-2; D gene: NA; clone size: NA; CDR3 protein: CASRSGTGELFF; CDR3 DNA: TGTGCCAGCAGAAGTGGGACCGGGGAGCTGTTTTTT
V gene: TRBV6-5; J gene: TRBJ1-2; D gene: NA; clone size: NA; CDR3 protein: CASSLEVHYGYTF; CDR3 DNA: TGTGCCAGCAGCTTAGAAGTTCACTATGGCTACACCTTC
V gene: TRBV7-2; J gene: TRBJ2-7; D gene: NA; clone size: NA; CDR3 protein: CASSLVQSFYEQYF; CDR3 DNA: TGTGCCAGCAGCTTAGTACAGTCTTTTTACGAGCAGTACTTC
V gene: TRBV5-1; J gene: TRBJ2-1; D gene: NA; clone size: NA; CDR3 protein: CASSLLNPNEQFF; CDR3 DNA: TGCGCCAGCAGCTTGCTGAATCCCAATGAGCAGTTCTTC
V gene: TRBV28; J gene: TRBJ2-1; D gene: TRBD1; clone size: few; CDR3 protein: CASSWTGYNEQFF; CDR3 DNA: TGTGCCAGCAGCTGGACAGGGTATAATGAGCAGTTCTTC
V gene: TRBV20-1; J gene: TRBJ2-7; D gene: NA; clone size: NA; CDR3 protein: CSATHGYEQYF; CDR3 DNA: TGCAGTGCTACCCACGGCTACGAGCAGTACTTC
V gene: TRBV7-2; J gene: TRBJ2-7; D gene: TRBD1; clone size: NA; CDR3 protein: CASTFVGTEPYEQYF; CDR3 DNA: TGTGCCAGCACCTTTGTAGGGACAGAGCCCTACGAGCAGTACTTC
V gene: TRBV6-1; J gene: TRBJ2-7; D gene: TRBD1; clone size: NA; CDR3 protein: CASSGGTGIREQYF; CDR3 DNA: TGTGCCAGCTCAGGCGGGACAGGGATTAGAGAGCAGTACTTC
V gene: TRBV29-1; J gene: TRBJ2-1; D gene: NA; clone size: NA; CDR3 protein: CSVDGGSSYNEQFF; CDR3 DNA: TGCAGCGTCGACGGGGGAAGCTCCTACAATGAGCAGTTCTTC
V gene: TRBV6-1; J gene: TRBJ2-7; D gene: TRBD1; clone size: NA; CDR3 protein: CASRGDRSAATKQYF; CDR3 DNA: TGTGCCAGCAGGGGGGACAGGTCGGCCGCTACCAAGCAGTACTTC
V gene: TRBV28; J gene: TRBJ2-3; D gene: TRBD2; clone size: NA; CDR3 protein: CASKAGGVDTQYF; CDR3 DNA: TGTGCCAGCAAAGCGGGAGGGGTTGATACGCAGTATTTT
V gene: TRBV5-1; J gene: TRBJ2-4; D gene: NA; clone size: NA; CDR3 protein: CASSLAVGTWNIQYF; CDR3 DNA: TGCGCCAGCAGCTTGGCGGTGGGGACGTGGAACATTCAGTACTTC
V gene: TRBV2; J gene: TRBJ2-3; D gene: TRBD2; clone size: NA; CDR3 protein: CASSGGAVGWTDTQYF; CDR3 DNA: TGTGCCAGCAGCGGGGGGGCTGTGGGTTGGACAGATACGCAGTATTTT
V gene: TRBV5-1; J gene: TRBJ2-2; D gene: NA; clone size: NA; CDR3 protein: CASRRKMGDYTGELFF; CDR3 DNA: TGCGCCAGCAGAAGAAAAATGGGAGACTACACCGGGGAGCTGTTTTTT
V gene: TRBV10-2; J gene: TRBJ2-1; D gene: NA; clone size: NA; CDR3 protein: CASSLQRQNNEQFF; CDR3 DNA: TGCGCCAGCAGTTTACAGAGACAGAACAATGAGCAGTTCTTC
V gene: TRBV27; J gene: TRBJ2-6; D gene: NA; clone size: once; CDR3 protein: CASSFWGPNSGANVLTF; CDR3 DNA: TGTGCCAGCAGTTTCTGGGGCCCCAACTCTGGGGCCAACGTCCTGACTTTC
V gene: TRBV25-1; J gene: TRBJ2-1; D gene: NA; clone size: NA; CDR3 protein: CASSARTSYNEQFF; CDR3 DNA: TGTGCCAGCAGTGCTAGGACCTCTTACAATGAGCAGTTCTTC
V gene: TRBV7-9; J gene: TRBJ2-5; D gene: NA; clone size: NA; CDR3 protein: CASTLQRVGRGETQYF; CDR3 DNA: TGTGCCAGCACCCTCCAAAGGGTGGGGAGAGGAGAGACCCAGTACTTC
V gene: TRBV27; J gene: TRBJ2-5; D gene: NA; clone size: once; CDR3 protein: CASSFSFQETQYF; CDR3 DNA: TGTGCCAGCAGTTTCAGTTTCCAAGAGACCCAGTACTTC
V gene: TRBV28; J gene: TRBJ1-1; D gene: NA; clone size: NA; CDR3 protein: CASRRVLNTEAFF; CDR3 DNA: TGTGCCAGCAGGCGGGTCTTGAACACTGAAGCTTTCTTT
V gene: TRBV6-1; J gene: TRBJ2-2; D gene: TRBD1; clone size: NA; CDR3 protein: CALDRAYYNTGELFF; CDR3 DNA: TGTGCCCTCGACAGGGCCTATTACAACACCGGGGAGCTGTTTTTT
V gene: TRBV7-8; J gene: TRBJ2-7; D gene: TRBD1; clone size: NA; CDR3 protein: CASSFRDSTYEQYF; CDR3 DNA: TGTGCCAGCAGCTTCCGGGACAGCACCTACGAGCAGTACTTC
V gene: TRBV7-6; J gene: TRBJ2-2; D gene: NA; clone size: NA; CDR3 protein: CASSFGGGGSGELFF; CDR3 DNA: TGTGCCAGCAGCTTCGGGGGAGGCGGATCCGGGGAGCTGTTTTTT
V gene: TRBV29-1; J gene: TRBJ2-5; D gene: NA; clone size: once; CDR3 protein: CSVDFMGRSQYF; CDR3 DNA: TGCAGCGTGGACTTTATGGGCCGGTCCCAGTACTTC
V gene: TRBV25-1; J gene: TRBJ2-5; D gene: NA; clone size: few; CDR3 protein: CASQNQETQYF; CDR3 DNA: TGTGCCAGCCAAAACCAAGAGACCCAGTACTTC
V gene: TRBV27; J gene: TRBJ2-2; D gene: TRBD2; clone size: NA; CDR3 protein: CASSPTRTSRAGELFF; CDR3 DNA: TGTGCCAGCAGTCCGACTCGGACTAGCAGGGCCGGGGAGCTGTTTTTT
V gene: TRBV6-1; J gene: TRBJ2-7; D gene: TRBD2; clone size: NA; CDR3 protein: CASSESAGGVYEQYF; CDR3 DNA: TGTGCCAGCAGTGAATCAGCGGGGGGAGTCTACGAGCAGTACTTC
V gene: TRBV6-6; J gene: TRBJ2-4; D gene: TRBD2; clone size: NA; CDR3 protein: CASSRTSGDIQYF; CDR3 DNA: TGTGCCAGCAGCAGGACTAGTGGGGACATTCAGTACTTC
V gene: TRBV19; J gene: TRBJ1-3; D gene: NA; clone size: NA; CDR3 protein: CASSPGTVSGNTIYF; CDR3 DNA: TGTGCCAGTAGTCCCGGGACTGTTTCTGGAAACACCATATATTTT
V gene: TRBV18; J gene: TRBJ2-5; D gene: NA; clone size: NA; CDR3 protein: CASSQQETQYF; CDR3 DNA: TGTGCCAGCTCACAACAAGAGACCCAGTACTTC
V gene: TRBV6-5; J gene: TRBJ2-2; D gene: NA; clone size: once; CDR3 protein: CAARGTGELFF; CDR3 DNA: TGTGCCGCCCGGGGGACCGGGGAGCTGTTTTTT
V gene: TRBV28; J gene: TRBJ2-4; D gene: NA; clone size: NA; CDR3 protein: CASSFTGDLAKNIQYF; CDR3 DNA: TGTGCCAGCAGTTTCACAGGAGATCTAGCCAAAAACATTCAGTACTTC
V gene: TRBV6-5; J gene: TRBJ1-5; D gene: NA; clone size: NA; CDR3 protein: CASRTGPSNQPQHF; CDR3 DNA: TGTGCCAGCAGAACCGGACCTAGCAATCAGCCCCAGCATTTT
V gene: TRBV19; J gene: TRBJ1-2; D gene: TRBD1; clone size: NA; CDR3 protein: CASSTLDRANGYTF; CDR3 DNA: TGTGCCAGTAGCACTCTGGACAGGGCGAATGGCTACACCTTC
V gene: TRBV30; J gene: TRBJ2-1; D gene: TRBD2; clone size: NA; CDR3 protein: CAWTPLAGESSEQFF; CDR3 DNA: TGTGCCTGGACTCCCCTAGCGGGAGAGAGCAGTGAGCAGTTCTTC
V gene: TRBV6-5; J gene: TRBJ2-3; D gene: NA; clone size: NA; CDR3 protein: CASSYSLEGPDTQYF; CDR3 DNA: TGTGCCAGCAGTTACTCGTTAGAGGGGCCAGATACGCAGTATTTT
V gene: TRBV10-3; J gene: TRBJ2-1; D gene: NA; clone size: once; CDR3 protein: CAISGRKSSYNEQFF; CDR3 DNA: TGTGCCATCAGTGGGCGGAAGAGCTCCTACAATGAGCAGTTCTTC
V gene: TRBV20-1; J gene: TRBJ2-7; D gene: NA; clone size: NA; CDR3 protein: CSARRRGGQYF; CDR3 DNA: TGCAGTGCCCGGCGCCGCGGAGGGCAGTACTTC
V gene: TRBV19; J gene: TRBJ1-1; D gene: NA; clone size: once; CDR3 protein: CASSSLGGFSTEAFF; CDR3 DNA: TGTGCCAGTAGTTCATTAGGGGGTTTTAGCACTGAAGCTTTCTTT
V gene: TRBV27; J gene: TRBJ1-1; D gene: TRBD1; clone size: NA; CDR3 protein: CASKPDRDNTEAFF; CDR3 DNA: TGTGCCAGCAAACCCGACAGGGACAACACTGAAGCTTTCTTT
V gene: TRBV6-5; J gene: TRBJ2-1; D gene: NA; clone size: once; CDR3 protein: CASSSLDLGWNEQFF; CDR3 DNA: TGTGCCAGCAGCTCCCTGGACTTGGGTTGGAATGAGCAGTTCTTC
V gene: TRBV9; J gene: TRBJ2-3; D gene: TRBD2; clone size: NA; CDR3 protein: CASSVGEGTSGRASTDTQYF; CDR3 DNA: TGTGCCAGCAGCGTAGGGGAGGGGACTAGCGGGAGGGCTAGCACAGATACGCAGTATTTT